The TCR beta chain under discussion was sequenced for a study of T-cell memory formation after mild COVID-19. Study-wide context: Among the donors, TCR clusters were largely specific to each donor. The study, taken as a whole, reports: Clones contracting day 15 to 85 were balanced CD4/CD8; later expanders leaned CD4+.

Using constant-segment primers, 5'RACE produced TCR alpha and TCR beta cDNA libraries carrying sample barcodes and UMIs. TCRdb passed the 5' RACE reads through MiXCR, listing each CDR3 protein once. Here the sample spans approximately 400,000 distinct CDR3 sequences, around 17% being singletons. This clonotype was counted between two and nine times. The target antigen is unknown. The origin of this receptor is a man aged 18-30 years who had mild COVID-19 (a few samples of this study predate the infection). Cell type and time point are not known. The sequencing sample was made of PBMCs or a T cell subset sorted from them (not recorded which).

The CDR3 nucleotides read TGTGCCAGCGGTGGACAGGGCGTAGGTGATACGCAGTATTTT. This translates into CASGGQGVGDTQYF. The chain recombines TRBV11-2 with TRBJ2-3, with 8 bases identical to TRBD1. Germline V gives CDR1 SGHAT, CDR2 FQNNGV. The V segment lost 8 bases and the J segment 6 bases; nucleotides outside the gene matches: 10. The CDR3 runs 14 residues. The full variable domain, in which reference TRBV11-2 and TRBJ2-3 provide the parts outside the CDR3, is EAGVAQSPRYKIIEKRQSVAFWCNPISGHATLYWYQQILGQGPKLLIQFQNNGVVDDSQLPKDRFSAERLKGVDSTLKIQPAKLEDSAVYLCASGGQGVGDTQYFGPGTRLTVL.